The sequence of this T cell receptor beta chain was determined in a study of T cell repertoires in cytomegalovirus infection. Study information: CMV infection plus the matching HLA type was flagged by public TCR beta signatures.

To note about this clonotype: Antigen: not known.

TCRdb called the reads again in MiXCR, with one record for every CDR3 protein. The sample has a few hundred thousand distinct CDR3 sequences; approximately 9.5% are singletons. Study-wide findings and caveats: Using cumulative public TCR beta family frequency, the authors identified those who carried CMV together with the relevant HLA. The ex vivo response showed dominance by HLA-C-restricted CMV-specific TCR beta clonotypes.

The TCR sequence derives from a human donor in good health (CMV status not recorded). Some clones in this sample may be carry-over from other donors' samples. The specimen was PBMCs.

CDR3 loop: CASSPRRADYGYTF. The CDR3 DNA sequence: TGTGCCAGCTCACCTCGGCGGGCGGACTATGGCTACACCTTC. This chain uses TRBV18 with TRBJ1-2, with D hard to call. The CDR3 consists of 14 residues. Germline CDR1 reads KGHSH; CDR2 reads LQKENI. V lost 3 bases to trimming and J lost 3 bases, with 11 bases between them.